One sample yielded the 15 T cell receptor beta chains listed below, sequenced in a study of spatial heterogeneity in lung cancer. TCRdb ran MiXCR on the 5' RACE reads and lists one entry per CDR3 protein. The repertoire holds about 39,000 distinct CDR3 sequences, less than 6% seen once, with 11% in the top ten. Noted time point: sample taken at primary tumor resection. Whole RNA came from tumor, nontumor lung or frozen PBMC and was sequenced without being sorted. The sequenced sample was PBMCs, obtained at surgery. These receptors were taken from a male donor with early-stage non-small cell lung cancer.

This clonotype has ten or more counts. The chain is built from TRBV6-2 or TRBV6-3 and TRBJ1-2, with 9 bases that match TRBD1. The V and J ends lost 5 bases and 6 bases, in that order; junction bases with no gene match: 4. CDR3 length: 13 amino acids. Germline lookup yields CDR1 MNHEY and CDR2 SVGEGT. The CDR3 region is CASSLDRGNGYTF. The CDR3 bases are TGTGCCAGCAGTCTTGACAGGGGGAATGGCTACACCTTC.

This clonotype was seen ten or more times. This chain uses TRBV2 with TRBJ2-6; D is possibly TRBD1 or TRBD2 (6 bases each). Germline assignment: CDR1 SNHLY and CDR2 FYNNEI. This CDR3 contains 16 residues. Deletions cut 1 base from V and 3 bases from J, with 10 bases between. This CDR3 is CASSEGGANGANVLTF. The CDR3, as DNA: TGTGCCAGCAGTGAAGGGGGGGCCAATGGGGCCAACGTCCTGACTTTC.

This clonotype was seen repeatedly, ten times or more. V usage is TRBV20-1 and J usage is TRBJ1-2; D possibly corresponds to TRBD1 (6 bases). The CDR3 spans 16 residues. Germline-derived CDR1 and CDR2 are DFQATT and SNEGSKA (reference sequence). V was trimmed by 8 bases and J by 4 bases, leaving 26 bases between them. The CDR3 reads CSPEGGRAQSPYGYTF. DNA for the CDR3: TGCAGTCCGGAGGGGGGTAGGGCTCAGTCCCCCTATGGCTACACCTTC.

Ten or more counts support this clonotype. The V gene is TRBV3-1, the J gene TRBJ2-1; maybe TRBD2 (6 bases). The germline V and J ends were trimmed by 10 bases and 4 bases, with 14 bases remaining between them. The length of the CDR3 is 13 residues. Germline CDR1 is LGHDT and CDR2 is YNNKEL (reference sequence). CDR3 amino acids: CATWREFYNEQFF. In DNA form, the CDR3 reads TGTGCCACCTGGAGGGAATTTTACAATGAGCAGTTCTTC.

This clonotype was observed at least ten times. The CDR3 here is CASSYGQTRARETQYF. CDR3 nucleotide sequence: TGTGCCAGCAGTTACGGCCAAACGAGGGCTCGCGAGACCCAGTACTTC. V usage is TRBV6-5 and J usage is TRBJ2-5; tentative D call: TRBD2 (5 bases). V was shortened by 2 bases and J by 5 bases, with 18 bases between the two germline ends. The CDR3 loop spans 16 amino acids. Germline values: CDR1 MNHEY, CDR2 SVGAGI.

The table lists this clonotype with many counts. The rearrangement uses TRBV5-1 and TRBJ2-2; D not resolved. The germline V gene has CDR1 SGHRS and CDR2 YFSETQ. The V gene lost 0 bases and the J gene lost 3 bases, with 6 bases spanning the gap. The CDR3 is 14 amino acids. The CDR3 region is CASSLVRDTGELFF. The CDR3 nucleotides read TGCGCCAGCAGCTTGGTTAGGGACACCGGGGAGCTGTTTTTT.

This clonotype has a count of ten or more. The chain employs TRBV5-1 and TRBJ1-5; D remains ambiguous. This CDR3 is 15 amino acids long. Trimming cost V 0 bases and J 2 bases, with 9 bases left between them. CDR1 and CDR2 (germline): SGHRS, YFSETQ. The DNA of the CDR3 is TGCGCCAGCAGCTTGGAGGGAGGCGGCAATCAGCCCCAGCATTTT. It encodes CASSLEGGGNQPQHF.

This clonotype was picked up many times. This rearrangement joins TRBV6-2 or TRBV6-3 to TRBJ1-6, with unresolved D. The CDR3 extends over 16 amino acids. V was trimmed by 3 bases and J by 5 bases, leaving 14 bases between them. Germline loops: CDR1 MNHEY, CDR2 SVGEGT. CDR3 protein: CASSYLLTSNNSPLHF. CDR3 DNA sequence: TGTGCCAGCAGTTATCTTCTAACTAGCAATAATTCACCCCTCCACTTT.

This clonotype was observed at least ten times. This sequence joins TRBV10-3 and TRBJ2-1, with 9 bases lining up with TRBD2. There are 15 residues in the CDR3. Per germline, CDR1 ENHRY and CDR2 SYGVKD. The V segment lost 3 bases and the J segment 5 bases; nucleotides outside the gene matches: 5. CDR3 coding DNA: TGTGCCATCAGTGAAGGTAGCGGGGGTAACAATGAGCAGTTCTTC. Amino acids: CAISEGSGGNNEQFF.

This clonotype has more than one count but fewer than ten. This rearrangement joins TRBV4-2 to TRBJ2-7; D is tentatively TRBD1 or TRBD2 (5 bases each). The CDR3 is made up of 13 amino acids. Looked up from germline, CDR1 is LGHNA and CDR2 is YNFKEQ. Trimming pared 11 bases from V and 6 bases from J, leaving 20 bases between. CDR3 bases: TGTGCCTCGACCCGGGACGCGGCGGGCGAGCAGTACTTC. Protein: CASTRDAAGEQYF.

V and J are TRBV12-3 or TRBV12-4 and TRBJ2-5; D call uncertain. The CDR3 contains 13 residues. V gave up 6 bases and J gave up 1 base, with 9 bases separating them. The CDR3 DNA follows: TGTGCCAGCAGCCACCGGAGCCAAGAGACCCAGTACTTC. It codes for CASSHRSQETQYF.

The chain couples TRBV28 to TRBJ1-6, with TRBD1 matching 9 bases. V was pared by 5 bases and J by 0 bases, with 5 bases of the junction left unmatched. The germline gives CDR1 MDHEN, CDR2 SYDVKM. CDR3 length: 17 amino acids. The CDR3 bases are TGTGCCAGCAGTGGGGGACAGGGAAGCTCCTATAATTCACCCCTCCACTTT. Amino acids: CASSGGQGSSYNSPLHF.

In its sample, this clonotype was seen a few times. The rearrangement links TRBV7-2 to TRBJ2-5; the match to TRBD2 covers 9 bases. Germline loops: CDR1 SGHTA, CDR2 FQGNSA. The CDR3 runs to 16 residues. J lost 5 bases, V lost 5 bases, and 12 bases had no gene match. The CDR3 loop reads CASSPHRGGAGETQYF. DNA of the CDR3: TGTGCCAGCAGCCCCCACCGCGGGGGGGCCGGGGAGACCCAGTACTTC.

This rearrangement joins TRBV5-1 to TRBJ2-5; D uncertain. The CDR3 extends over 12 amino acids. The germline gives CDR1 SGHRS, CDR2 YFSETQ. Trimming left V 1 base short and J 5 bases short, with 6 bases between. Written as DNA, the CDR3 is TGCGCCAGCAGCTTGCAATCCGAGACCCAGTACTTC. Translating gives CASSLQSETQYF.

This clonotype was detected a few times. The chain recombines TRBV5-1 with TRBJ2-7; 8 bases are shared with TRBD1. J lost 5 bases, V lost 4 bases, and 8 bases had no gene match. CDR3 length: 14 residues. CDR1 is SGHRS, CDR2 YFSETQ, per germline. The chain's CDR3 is CASSPRTGINEQYF. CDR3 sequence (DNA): TGCGCCAGCAGCCCCCGGACAGGGATCAACGAGCAGTACTTC.